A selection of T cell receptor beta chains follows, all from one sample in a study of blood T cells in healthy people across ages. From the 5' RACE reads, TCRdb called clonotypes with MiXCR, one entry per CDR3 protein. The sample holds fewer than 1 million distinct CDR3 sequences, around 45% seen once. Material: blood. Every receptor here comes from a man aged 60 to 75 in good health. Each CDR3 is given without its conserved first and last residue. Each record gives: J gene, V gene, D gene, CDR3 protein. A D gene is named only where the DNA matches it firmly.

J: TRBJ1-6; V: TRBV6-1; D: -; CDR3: ASSVRPGTNNSPLH
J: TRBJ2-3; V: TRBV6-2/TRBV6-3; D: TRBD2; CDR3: ASQPSGGFSTDMQY
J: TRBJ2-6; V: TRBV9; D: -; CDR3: ASSVATGATFSGANVLT
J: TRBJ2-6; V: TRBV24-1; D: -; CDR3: ATNCLLVSGANVLT
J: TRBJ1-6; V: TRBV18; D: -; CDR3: ASSPTDYNSPLH
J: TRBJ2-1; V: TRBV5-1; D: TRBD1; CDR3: ASSLLGQGAREQF
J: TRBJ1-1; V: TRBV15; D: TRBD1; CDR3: ATSTRTGQNTEAF
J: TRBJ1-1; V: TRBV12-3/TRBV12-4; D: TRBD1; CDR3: VSRPQGADTEAF
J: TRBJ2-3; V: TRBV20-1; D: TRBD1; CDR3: SARKTGGIDTQY
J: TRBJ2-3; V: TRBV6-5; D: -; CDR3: ASSYLWGTSTDTQY
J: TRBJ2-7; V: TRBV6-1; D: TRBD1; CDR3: ASRPGQGSSYEQY
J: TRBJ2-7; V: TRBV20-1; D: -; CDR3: SARVRHSYEQY
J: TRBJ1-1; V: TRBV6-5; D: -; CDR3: ASRLRQEMDTEAF
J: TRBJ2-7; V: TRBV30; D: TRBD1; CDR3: AWIKQGASYEQY
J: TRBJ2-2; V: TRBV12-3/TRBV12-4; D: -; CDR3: ASSPTGSTGELF
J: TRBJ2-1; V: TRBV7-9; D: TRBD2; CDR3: ASSPPVSGGGYNEQF
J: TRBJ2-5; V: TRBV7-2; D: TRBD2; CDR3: ASSLRLAGGRQEQY
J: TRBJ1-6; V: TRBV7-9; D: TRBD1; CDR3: ASSASGQGTSPLH
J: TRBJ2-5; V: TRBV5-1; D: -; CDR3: ASSLGGDTGQTQY
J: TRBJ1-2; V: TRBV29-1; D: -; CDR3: SVEDLPGGGGYT
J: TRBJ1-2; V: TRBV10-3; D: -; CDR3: AISDFAGEHGYT
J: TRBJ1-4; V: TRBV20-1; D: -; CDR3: SARDITGGKLF
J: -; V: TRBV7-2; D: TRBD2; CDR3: ASSLGVGGGETQY
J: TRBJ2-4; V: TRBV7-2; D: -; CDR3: AGSSSPGLLAKNIRY
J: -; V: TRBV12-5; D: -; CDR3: ASGMGTKGGETQY
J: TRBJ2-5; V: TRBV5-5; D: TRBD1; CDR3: ASSFDVTGGKSRETQY
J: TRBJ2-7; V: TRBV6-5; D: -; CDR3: ASSSRWRVQY
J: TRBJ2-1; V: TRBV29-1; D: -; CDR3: SVERTGDEQF
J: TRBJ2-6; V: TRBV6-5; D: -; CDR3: ASNPGYGANVLT
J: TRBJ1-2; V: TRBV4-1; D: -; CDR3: ASSQEATVPNGYT
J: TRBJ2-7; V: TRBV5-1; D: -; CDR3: ASSPGVLPYEQY
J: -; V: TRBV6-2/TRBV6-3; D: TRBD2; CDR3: ASSLPKGRGVDEQY
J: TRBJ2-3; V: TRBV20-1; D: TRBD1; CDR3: SASDRVGTDTQY
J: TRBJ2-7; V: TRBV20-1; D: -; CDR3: SARDNGAYRYEQY
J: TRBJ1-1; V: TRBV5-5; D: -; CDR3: ASSLAPDMNTEAF
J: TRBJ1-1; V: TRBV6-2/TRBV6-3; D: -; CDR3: ASHKGLYEAF
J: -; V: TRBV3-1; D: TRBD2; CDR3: ASSQEVAGGLETQY
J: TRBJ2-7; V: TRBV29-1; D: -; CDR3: SVVPRENLREQY